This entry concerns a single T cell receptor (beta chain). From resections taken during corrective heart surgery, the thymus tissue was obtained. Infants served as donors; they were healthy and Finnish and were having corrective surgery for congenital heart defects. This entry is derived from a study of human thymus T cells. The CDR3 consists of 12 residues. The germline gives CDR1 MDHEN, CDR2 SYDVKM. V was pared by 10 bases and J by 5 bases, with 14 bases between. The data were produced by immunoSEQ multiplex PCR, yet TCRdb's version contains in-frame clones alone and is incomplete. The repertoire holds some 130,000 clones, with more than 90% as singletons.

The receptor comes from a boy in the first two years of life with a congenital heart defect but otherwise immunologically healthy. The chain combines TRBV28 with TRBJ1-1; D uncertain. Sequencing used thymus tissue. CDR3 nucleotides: TGTGCCATCACTCGGACGGGGACTGAAGCTTTCTTT. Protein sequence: CAITRTGTEAFF.